Sequencing of this T cell receptor (beta chain) was carried out in a study of human T cells and chemical hapten exposure. Study results and caveats: Expanded TCRs produced significantly more large CDR3 similarity clusters than controls did.

One entry per CDR3 protein results from TCRdb running MiXCR on the RACE reads. Among about 190,000 distinct CDR3 sequences listed, under 25% were seen once. Sample time point: patch test 3, about 24 weeks after DPC sensitization. Treatment reported: therapeutic diphenylcyclopropenone sensitization with weekly scalp DPC. Participating donors were patients with alopecia, aged 18 to 70 years, considered appropriate candidates for DPC. In the case of this clonotype: No antigen is known for it.

The specimen comprised whole blood, sampled in connection with sensitization to the hapten diphenylcyclopropenone (DPC). This TCR was recovered from a woman aged 40 to 50 with alopecia areata. Some clones in this sample may be carry-over from other donors' samples.

CDR3 in DNA: TGCGCCAGCAGCTTGGCCCCAGGGAATCCGGCTGAAGCTTTCTTT. Its translation: CASSLAPGNPAEAFF. The V call is TRBV5-1, the J call TRBJ1-1, with D possibly matching TRBD1 (5 bases). Germline CDR1 is SGHRS and CDR2 is YFSETQ. The CDR3 is 15 amino acids. Trimming removed 0 bases at V and 6 bases at J, with 15 bases between. Combining the CDR3 with reference TRBV5-1 and TRBJ1-1 gives the whole variable domain KAGVTQTPRYLIKTRGQQVTLSCSPISGHRSVSWYQQTPGQGLQFLFEYFSETQRNKGNFPGRFSGRQFSNSRSEMNVSTLELGDSALYLCASSLAPGNPAEAFFGQGTRLTVV.